A selection of T cell receptor beta chains follows, all from one sample in a study of beta chain features in type 1 diabetes. Sequencing used immunoSEQ multiplex PCR; TCRdb keeps in-frame clones, though not all of them. Among about 120,000 clones listed, 15% to 20% were seen once. The sequenced sample consisted of central memory CD4+ T cells from blood. These TCRs come from a man in his late teens or twenties with type 1 diabetes. The CDR3 runs from the conserved cysteine through the conserved F or W. The order of the fields is D gene, J gene, V gene, clone size, CDR3 protein, CDR3 DNA. A D gene is named only where the DNA matches it firmly. Rows may omit the clone size; those that give it use once, few, many or a size class.

D: -
J: TRBJ2-3
V: TRBV11-2
size: few
CDR3: CASAGPYLTSTDTQYF
DNA: TGTGCCAGCGCCGGGCCCTACTTGACTAGCACAGATACGCAGTATTTT

D: TRBD1
J: TRBJ1-2
V: TRBV27
size: -
CDR3: CASSPSDRGFWGYTF
DNA: TGTGCCAGCAGCCCTTCGGACAGGGGATTTTGGGGCTACACCTTC

D: TRBD2
J: TRBJ2-3
V: TRBV4-2
size: few
CDR3: CASSQASGGLLDTQYF
DNA: TGTGCCAGCAGCCAAGCTAGCGGGGGGTTGTTGGATACGCAGTATTTT

D: -
J: TRBJ2-3
V: TRBV4-1
size: few
CDR3: CASSLLPGARTDTQYF
DNA: TGCGCCAGCAGCCTCCTCCCAGGGGCCCGCACAGATACGCAGTATTTT

D: -
J: TRBJ1-2
V: TRBV30
size: -
CDR3: CAWSTKDSLNYGYTF
DNA: TGTGCCTGGAGTACTAAGGACAGTCTTAACTATGGCTACACCTTC

D: -
J: TRBJ2-3
V: TRBV7-7
size: -
CDR3: CASSPDRGSTDTQYF
DNA: TGTGCTAGCAGCCCCGATCGTGGGTCCACAGATACGCAGTATTTT

D: -
J: TRBJ1-1
V: TRBV6-5
size: -
CDR3: CASSSIDGNTEAFF
DNA: TGTGCCAGCAGTTCTATCGATGGGAACACTGAAGCTTTCTTT

D: -
J: TRBJ1-2
V: TRBV20-1
size: -
CDR3: CSAGPDGYTF
DNA: TGCAGTGCTGGGCCGGACGGCTACACCTTC

D: -
J: TRBJ2-3
V: TRBV7-9
size: few
CDR3: CASSLLVGTDTQYF
DNA: TGTGCCAGCAGCTTATTAGTGGGCACAGATACGCAGTATTTT

D: TRBD2
J: TRBJ2-1
V: TRBV7-2
size: -
CDR3: CASSSRRSLAGGPYNEQFF
DNA: TGTGCCAGCAGCTCTCGGCGGAGTTTGGCGGGGGGGCCCTACAATGAGCAGTTCTTC

D: TRBD1
J: TRBJ1-1
V: TRBV28
size: -
CDR3: CASSPLTGGGNTEAFF
DNA: TGTGCCAGCAGTCCCCTGACAGGGGGCGGAAACACTGAAGCTTTCTTT

D: TRBD2
J: TRBJ2-1
V: TRBV30
size: -
CDR3: CAWAPRGRALGNEQFF
DNA: TGTGCCTGGGCCCCCCGGGGGAGGGCCCTCGGGAATGAGCAGTTCTTC

D: -
J: TRBJ2-7
V: TRBV6-5
size: -
CDR3: CASSTPGASYEQYF
DNA: TGTGCCAGCAGTACCCCAGGGGCCTCCTACGAGCAGTACTTC

D: -
J: TRBJ2-6
V: TRBV29-1
size: -
CDR3: CSGYMAGANVLTF
DNA: TGCAGCGGTTACATGGCTGGGGCCAACGTCCTGACTTTC

D: -
J: TRBJ2-5
V: TRBV4-2
size: -
CDR3: CASSHGQRQETQYF
DNA: TGTGCCAGCAGCCACGGACAGCGGCAAGAGACCCAGTACTTC

D: -
J: TRBJ2-1
V: TRBV30
size: -
CDR3: CAWGGYNEQFF
DNA: TGTGCCTGGGGAGGTTACAATGAGCAGTTCTTC

D: -
J: TRBJ1-1
V: TRBV7-2
size: -
CDR3: CASGEQNTEAFF
DNA: TGTGCCAGCGGCGAACAGAACACTGAAGCTTTCTTT

D: -
J: TRBJ2-2
V: TRBV19
size: -
CDR3: CASSAGTANTGELFF
DNA: TGTGCCAGTAGTGCGGGGACAGCGAACACCGGGGAGCTGTTTTTT

D: -
J: TRBJ2-2
V: TRBV19
size: few
CDR3: CASSDRNTGELFF
DNA: TGTGCCAGTAGTGACAGGAACACCGGGGAGCTGTTTTTT

D: -
J: TRBJ2-3
V: TRBV19
size: few
CDR3: CASRGALSTDTQYF
DNA: TGTGCCAGTAGGGGAGCGCTTAGCACAGATACGCAGTATTTT

D: TRBD1
J: TRBJ2-1
V: TRBV6-5
size: -
CDR3: CASRPGQGVNNEQFF
DNA: TGTGCCAGCAGGCCCGGACAGGGAGTTAACAATGAGCAGTTCTTC

D: TRBD1
J: TRBJ2-3
V: TRBV6-1
size: few
CDR3: CASSGQGATDTQYF
DNA: TGTGCCAGCAGTGGACAGGGGGCGACAGATACGCAGTATTTT

D: -
J: TRBJ2-2
V: TRBV4-1
size: -
CDR3: CASNQGPNTGELFF
DNA: TGCGCCAGCAATCAGGGACCGAACACCGGGGAGCTGTTTTTT

D: -
J: TRBJ2-5
V: TRBV30
size: -
CDR3: CARAAGPSQYF
DNA: TGTGCCCGGGCGGCGGGACCGTCCCAGTACTTC

D: TRBD1
J: TRBJ1-2
V: TRBV2
size: -
CDR3: CASSEEGADGYTF
DNA: TGTGCCAGCAGTGAAGAGGGGGCGGATGGCTACACCTTC

D: -
J: TRBJ2-7
V: TRBV7-9
size: few
CDR3: CASSEDVAVRYEQYF
DNA: TGTGCCAGCAGCGAGGACGTGGCAGTTCGGTACGAGCAGTACTTC

D: TRBD2
J: TRBJ2-5
V: TRBV5-4
size: few
CDR3: CASSNQGGQETQYF
DNA: TGTGCCAGCAGCAATCAGGGAGGGCAAGAGACCCAGTACTTC

D: -
J: TRBJ2-1
V: TRBV18
size: -
CDR3: CASSPPSGDEQFF
DNA: TGTGCCAGCTCACCTCCTAGTGGGGATGAGCAGTTCTTC

D: -
J: TRBJ2-7
V: TRBV5-1
size: few
CDR3: CASSSSGPRLRGYEQYF
DNA: TGCGCCAGCAGTTCATCCGGGCCGAGGCTGAGGGGCTACGAGCAGTACTTC

D: -
J: TRBJ1-4
V: TRBV29-1
size: -
CDR3: CSVEDSKIPTNEKLFF
DNA: TGCAGCGTTGAAGATAGCAAGATTCCAACTAATGAAAAACTGTTTTTT

D: -
J: TRBJ1-4
V: TRBV4-3
size: -
CDR3: CASSHRLPTNEKLFF
DNA: TGCGCCAGCAGCCACAGGTTACCAACTAATGAAAAACTGTTTTTT

D: TRBD2
J: TRBJ2-3
V: TRBV7-6
size: -
CDR3: CASSYTGLAGGRTDTQYF
DNA: TGTGCCAGCAGCTACACGGGACTAGCGGGGGGTCGGACAGATACGCAGTATTTT

D: -
J: TRBJ2-7
V: TRBV6-5
size: few
CDR3: CASSYSGGTFSEQYF
DNA: TGTGCCAGCAGTTACTCCGGGGGTACGTTCAGCGAGCAGTACTTC

D: TRBD2
J: TRBJ2-7
V: TRBV29-1
size: -
CDR3: CSVEAWLAGASYEQYF
DNA: TGCAGCGTTGAAGCTTGGCTAGCGGGAGCCTCCTACGAGCAGTACTTC

D: -
J: TRBJ1-6
V: TRBV30
size: -
CDR3: CAWSVLVNRRYNSPLHF
DNA: TGTGCCTGGAGTGTACTGGTGAACAGGCGATATAATTCACCCCTCCACTTT

D: -
J: TRBJ2-7
V: TRBV7-6
size: -
CDR3: CASSSPSGREQYF
DNA: TGTGCCAGCAGCTCTCCCTCGGGTCGCGAGCAGTACTTC

D: TRBD2
J: TRBJ2-2
V: TRBV2
size: -
CDR3: CASNSGLAETGELFF
DNA: TGTGCCAGCAACTCGGGACTAGCGGAGACCGGGGAGCTGTTTTTT

D: -
J: TRBJ2-1
V: TRBV9
size: once
CDR3: CASSVASTVGGEQFF
DNA: TGTGCCAGCAGCGTGGCCTCCACCGTGGGGGGTGAGCAGTTCTTC

D: -
J: TRBJ2-7
V: TRBV27
size: -
CDR3: CASAPQQGYYEQYF
DNA: TGTGCCAGCGCTCCCCAACAGGGCTACTACGAGCAGTACTTC

D: -
J: TRBJ2-5
V: TRBV29-1
size: few
CDR3: CSVDGSRKWRETQYF
DNA: TGCAGCGTTGACGGATCTCGGAAGTGGCGGGAGACCCAGTACTTC

D: -
J: TRBJ2-6
V: TRBV19
size: -
CDR3: CASSIVPGTTGANVLTF
DNA: TGTGCCAGTAGTATAGTGCCCGGGACAACTGGGGCCAACGTCCTGACTTTC

D: TRBD2
J: TRBJ2-5
V: TRBV6-6
size: many
CDR3: CASSYPLAGAQETQYF
DNA: TGTGCCAGCAGTTACCCACTAGCGGGAGCCCAAGAGACCCAGTACTTC

D: TRBD1
J: TRBJ1-1
V: TRBV6-5
size: few
CDR3: CASSLTGVTEAFF
DNA: TGTGCCAGCAGCCTTACAGGGGTCACTGAAGCTTTCTTT

D: TRBD1
J: TRBJ1-4
V: TRBV7-2
size: few
CDR3: CASSPLSGRQGYGKLFF
DNA: TGTGCCAGCAGCCCCCTGAGTGGTCGACAGGGATACGGAAAACTGTTTTTT

D: -
J: TRBJ2-3
V: TRBV7-2
size: -
CDR3: CASSFSRGLLLDTQYF
DNA: TGTGCCAGCAGCTTCTCCCGGGGGCTACTACTAGATACGCAGTATTTT